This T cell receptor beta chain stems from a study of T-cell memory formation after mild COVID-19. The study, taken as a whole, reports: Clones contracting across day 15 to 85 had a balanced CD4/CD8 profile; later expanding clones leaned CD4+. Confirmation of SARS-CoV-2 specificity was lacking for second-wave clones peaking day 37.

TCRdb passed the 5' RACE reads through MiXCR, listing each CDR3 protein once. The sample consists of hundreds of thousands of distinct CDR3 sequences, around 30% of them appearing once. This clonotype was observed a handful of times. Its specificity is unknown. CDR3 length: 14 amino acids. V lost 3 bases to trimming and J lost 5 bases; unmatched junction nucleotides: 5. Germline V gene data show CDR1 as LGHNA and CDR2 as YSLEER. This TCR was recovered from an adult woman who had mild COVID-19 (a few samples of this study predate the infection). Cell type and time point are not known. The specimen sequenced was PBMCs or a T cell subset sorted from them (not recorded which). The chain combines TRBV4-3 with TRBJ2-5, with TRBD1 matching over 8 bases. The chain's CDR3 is CASSHQGARETQYF. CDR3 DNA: TGCGCCAGCAGCCACCAGGGGGCCAGGGAGACCCAGTACTTC.